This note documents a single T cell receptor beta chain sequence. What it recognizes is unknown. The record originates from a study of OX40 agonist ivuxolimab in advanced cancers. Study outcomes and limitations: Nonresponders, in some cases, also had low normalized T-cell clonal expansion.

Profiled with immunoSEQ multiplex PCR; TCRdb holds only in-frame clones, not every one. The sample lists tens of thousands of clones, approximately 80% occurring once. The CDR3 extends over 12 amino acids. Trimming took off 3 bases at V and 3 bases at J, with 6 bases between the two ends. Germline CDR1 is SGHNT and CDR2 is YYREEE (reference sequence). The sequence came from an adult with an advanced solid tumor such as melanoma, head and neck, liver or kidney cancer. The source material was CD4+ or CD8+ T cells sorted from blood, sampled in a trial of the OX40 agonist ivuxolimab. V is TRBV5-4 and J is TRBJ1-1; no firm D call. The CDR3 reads CASSSLHTEAFF. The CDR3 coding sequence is TGTGCCAGCAGCTCCTTGCACACTGAAGCTTTCTTT.